This entry lists 32 T cell receptor beta chains sequenced from one sample in a study of T cells in Graves' hyperthyroidism and ophthalmopathy. TCR beta CDR3 sequences were amplified from RNA transcripts. Using the HTBI primer set, a first-round RT-PCR was run on the TCR CDR3. One entry per CDR3 protein results from TCRdb running MiXCR on the multiplex PCR reads. The repertoire holds some 800,000 distinct CDR3 sequences, with roughly 37% as singletons. The source material was blood. Source of these receptors: a young man with Graves' hyperthyroidism.

The gene calls are TRBV14 and TRBJ2-7, with 8 bases lining up with TRBD2. V dropped 0 bases and J dropped 3; count of bases not matched to a gene: 16. This CDR3 is 19 amino acids long. Germline CDR1 is SGHDN and CDR2 is FVKESK. CDR3 sequence (DNA): TGTGCCAGCAGCCAAGATGGGACCCGGGAGGGCCGTATCGGCTACGAGCAGTACTTC. It translates to CASSQDGTREGRIGYEQYF.

The V and J genes are TRBV29-1 and TRBJ1-1; D not resolved. The CDR3 length is 12 residues. CDR1 is SQVTM, CDR2 ANQGSEA, per germline. The V and J ends lost 7 bases and 0 bases respectively, with 9 bases between them. Written as DNA, the CDR3 is TGCAGCGGGGGAGCAATGAACACTGAAGCTTTCTTT. This encodes CSGGAMNTEAFF.

There are many counts of this clonotype. J is TRBJ1-6 and V is TRBV4-1; unclear D gene. V lost 2 bases to trimming and J lost 12 bases, with 5 bases between them. Germline V gene lookup returns CDR1 MGHRA and CDR2 YSYEKL. The length of the CDR3 is 11 residues. The DNA for the CDR3 is TGCGCCAGCAGCCAACTAGGACCCCTCCACTTT. Amino acid sequence: CASSQLGPLHF.

A word on this clonotype: This may be a read error, as it is one base from a much larger clone. The chain couples TRBV25-1 to TRBJ2-5, with a possible D match to TRBD2 (5 bases). CDR1 and CDR2 (germline): MGHDK, SYGVNS. This CDR3 has 13 amino acids. V shed 5 bases and J shed 5 bases, with 12 bases lying between them. Here the CDR3 reads CASSMRARETQYF. CDR3 in DNA: TGTGCCAGCAGTATGCGGGCCCGGGAGACCCAGTACTTC.

The chain recombines TRBV14 with TRBJ1-2; D is uncertain. V was trimmed by 0 bases and J by 2 bases, leaving 13 bases between them. Per the germline V gene, CDR1 is SGHDN and CDR2 is FVKESK. CDR3 size: 16 residues. CDR3 loop: CASSQEWADINYGYTF. The CDR3 nucleotides are TGTGCCAGCAGCCAAGAGTGGGCAGACATAAACTATGGCTACACCTTC. Based on the CDR3 plus reference TRBV14 and TRBJ1-2, the full variable domain is EAGVTQFPSHSVIEKGQTVTLRCDPISGHDNLYWYRRVMGKEIKFLLHFVKESKQDESGMPNNRFLAERTGGTYSTLKVQPAELEDSGVYFCASSQEWADINYGYTFGSGTRLTVV.

The V and J genes are TRBV10-3 and TRBJ2-7; TRBD1 matches at 8 bases. Germline CDR1 ENHRY, CDR2 SYGVKD. This CDR3 spans 14 amino acids. Trimming took 10 bases from V and 2 from J; bases not matched to a gene: 10. The CDR3 sequence is CATRLGQEAYEQYF. CDR3 DNA: TGTGCCACTCGACTGGGACAGGAGGCCTACGAGCAGTACTTC.

Comments on this clonotype: A clone one base away is much larger, so this may be a read error. CDR3 coding DNA: TGTGCCAGCAGCTTAGATGGGGGGGGGGCCAACGTCCTGACTTTC. This sequence encodes CASSLDGGGANVLTF. This chain joins TRBV7-2 and TRBJ2-6, with D maybe TRBD2 (6 bases). V lost 1 base and J 4 bases, leaving 8 bases between the germline ends. Germline V gives CDR1 SGHTA, CDR2 FQGNSA. The CDR3 is made up of 15 amino acids.

This clonotype was counted between two and nine times. The chain joins TRBV19 to TRBJ1-2; no clear D gene. CDR3 length equals 13 residues. CDR1 and CDR2 from the germline V gene are LNHDA and SQIVND (reference sequence). V was trimmed by 7 bases and J by 4 bases, leaving 13 bases between them. For the CDR3, the DNA is TGTGCCAGTATCAAGGAGCCCACCTATGGCTACACCTTC. Its translation: CASIKEPTYGYTF.

The rearrangement links TRBV15 to TRBJ2-5; D possibly matches TRBD1 or TRBD2 (5 bases each). CDR1 is LNHNV, CDR2 YYDKDF, per germline (reference sequence). V was cut by 4 bases and J by 4 bases, with 13 bases left in between. CDR3 size: 14 residues. The DNA of the CDR3 is TGTGCCACCAGCATCCGTTCTGGGGGAGAGACCCAGTACTTC. Its protein is CATSIRSGGETQYF.

The V and J genes are TRBV5-1 and TRBJ1-2, with 8 bases fitting TRBD1. Germline CDR1 and CDR2: SGHRS and YFSETQ. The V gene end was trimmed by 0 bases and the J gene end by 0 bases; junction bases not matched to a gene: 7. The CDR3 has 17 amino acids. DNA for the CDR3: TGCGCCAGCAGCTTGGTTGGGACAGGACCATCTAACTATGGCTACACCTTC. Translation: CASSLVGTGPSNYGYTF.

As concerns this clonotype: The CDR3 ends on some other residue instead of the conserved phenylalanine or tryptophan, so this is likely a read error. Because the CDR3's place on the DNA is in doubt, the DNA is left out and the CDR3 is given as listed by TCRdb. The chain employs TRBV7-3 and TRBJ1-3; TRBD1, as called in the table, went unchecked against the DNA. CDR1 SGHTA and CDR2 FQGTGA come from the germline V gene. The CDR3 spans 10 residues, counting both ends. The CDR3 loop is CASSSPGTDT.

This clonotype was counted between two and nine times. The chain couples TRBV7-2 to TRBJ1-1, with unresolved D. The CDR3 runs to 15 residues. V lost 7 bases, J lost 1 base, and 16 bases lay in between. From germline, CDR1 is SGHTA and CDR2 FQGNSA. The CDR3 DNA reads as TGTGCCAGCACCGCAACAGAACACCCGAACACTGAAGCTTTCTTT. Amino acid sequence: CASTATEHPNTEAFF.

The chain recombines TRBV7-2 with TRBJ2-7, with D perhaps TRBD2 (6 bases). There are 15 residues in the CDR3. Germline CDR1 SGHTA, CDR2 FQGNSA. Trimming cost V 1 base and J 2 bases, with 12 bases left between them. The CDR3 nucleotides read TGTGCCAGCAGCTTAGAGAGGCCGGGGGCCTACGAGCAGTACTTC. Encoded protein: CASSLERPGAYEQYF.

The CDR3 region has the DNA TGTGCCAGCAGCGCTCGTCCAGATACGCAGTATTTT. Amino acids: CASSARPDTQYF. The V gene is TRBV25-1, the J gene TRBJ2-3; D is undetermined. Looked up from germline, CDR1 is MGHDK and CDR2 is SYGVNS. The V gene lost 6 bases and the J gene lost 4 bases, with 8 bases spanning the gap. The CDR3 has 12 amino acids.

The rearrangement links TRBV6-5 to TRBJ2-7; D call uncertain. The CDR3 runs to 11 residues. V lost 7 bases, J lost 5 bases, and 9 bases lay in between. Germline CDR1 reads MNHEY; CDR2 reads SVGAGI. CDR3 nucleotide sequence: TGTGCCAGCACCAGGTCCAACGAGCAGTACTTC. Protein: CASTRSNEQYF.

As concerns this clonotype: The missing conserved phenylalanine or tryptophan at the end of this CDR3 makes a read error likely. Because the CDR3's place on the DNA is in doubt, the DNA is left out and the CDR3 is given as listed by TCRdb. The V gene is TRBV7-1, the J gene TRBJ2-7; the table's D call TRBD1 went unverified against the DNA. TRBV7-1 belongs to the ORF category, with a function that is uncertain. Inclusive of both ends, the CDR3 amounts to 10 amino acids. The CDR3 region is CASRSQGGNT.

The chain links TRBV2 to TRBJ1-5; D is unclear. Germline CDR1 and CDR2: SNHLY and FYNNEI. Trimming took 0 bases from V and 0 from J, leaving 3 bases between them. The CDR3 length is 14 residues. CDR3 nucleotide sequence: TGTGCCAGCAGTGAAGCCAATAGCAATCAGCCCCAGCATTTT. Translation gives CASSEANSNQPQHF.

This clonotype was seen only once. This may be a read error, as it is one base from a much larger clone. The chain carries TRBV9 and TRBJ1-5; D call uncertain. Germline V lookup: CDR1 SGDLS, CDR2 YYNGEE. The CDR3 spans 14 residues. CDR3 loop: CTSSEGPEETPQHF. The CDR3 region has the DNA TGTACCAGCAGCGAAGGGCCCGAGGAGACGCCCCAGCATTTT. Complete variable domain (other parts from reference TRBV9 and TRBJ1-5): DSGVTQTPKHLITATGQRVTLRCSPRSGDLSVYWYQQSLDQGLQFLIQYYNGEERAKGNILERFSAQQFPDLHSELNLSSLELGDSALYFCTSSEGPEETPQHFGDGTRLSIL.

This clonotype came up many times. The chain carries TRBV4-1 and TRBJ1-3; D ambiguous. V was clipped by 5 bases and J by 4 bases, with 9 bases between them. The CDR3 is made up of 13 amino acids. Germline CDR1 MGHRA, CDR2 YSYEKL. CDR3 loop: CASSEGMGNTIYF. CDR3 sequence (DNA): TGCGCCAGCAGCGAGGGCATGGGAAACACCATATATTTT.

This rearrangement joins TRBV5-2 to TRBJ2-1. TRBV5-2 is a recognized pseudogene. The CDR3 extends over 14 amino acids. CDR3 sequence (DNA): TGTGCCAGCACTGGATCCCGCTCCTACAATGAGCAGTTCTTC. Amino acids: CASTGSRSYNEQFF.

The chain joins TRBV9 to TRBJ1-2, with TRBD1 as a possible D gene (5 bases). Trimming stripped 1 base from V and 3 bases from J, with 25 bases between. CDR3 length: 19 residues. Germline assignment: CDR1 SGDLS and CDR2 YYNGEE. This CDR3 is CASSVSWTPGVSSYYGYTF. The CDR3 DNA sequence: TGTGCCAGCAGCGTAAGCTGGACACCCGGGGTCTCCTCCTACTATGGCTACACCTTC.

The chain employs TRBV7-9 and TRBJ1-1; D unresolved. Germline CDR1 SEHNR, CDR2 FQNEAQ (reference sequence). The CDR3 consists of 16 residues. Trimming pared 1 base from V and 3 bases from J, leaving 15 bases between. The CDR3 nucleotides are TGTGCCAGCAGCTTAGGGTTCGGGTTTATCGACACTGAAGCTTTCTTT. It translates to CASSLGFGFIDTEAFF.

This clonotype was detected only once. At one end the junction does not follow the germline gene, possibly because of a read error. The chain carries TRBV25-1 and TRBJ1-1, with D hard to call. The CDR3 runs to 15 residues. CDR1 is MGHDK and CDR2 is SYGVNS in the germline V gene. The CDR3 DNA is TGTGCCAGCAGTGAATCGGCGAGGGCGAACACCGAAGCTTTCTTT. This sequence encodes CASSESARANTEAFF.

This clonotype was seen a few times. The chain joins TRBV7-8 to TRBJ2-5; 7 nucleotides align to TRBD1. Per the germline V gene, CDR1 is SGHVS and CDR2 is FQNEAQ. V shed 5 bases, J shed 2 bases, and the junction held 8 bases outside the gene matches. The CDR3 runs 15 residues. The CDR3 coding sequence is TGTGCCAGCAGCCTCCGGGACAGCTTACAAGAGACCCAGTACTTC. It yields the protein CASSLRDSLQETQYF. Filled out from reference TRBV7-8 and TRBJ2-5, the complete variable domain reads GAGVSQSPRYKVAKRGQDVALRCDPISGHVSLFWYQQALGQGPEFLTYFQNEAQLDKSGLPSDRFFAERPEGSVSTLKIQRTQQEDSAVYLCASSLRDSLQETQYFGPGTRLLVL.

Comments on this clonotype: At one end, the junction sequence differs from germline, possibly due to a read error. The chain carries TRBV7-7 and TRBJ1-6; no clear D gene. There are 17 residues in the CDR3. CDR1 SSHAT and CDR2 FNYEAQ come from the germline V gene (reference sequence). The CDR3 nucleotides read TGCGCCAGCAGCCAAGATAGAGCCCACTCCTATAATTCACCCCTCCACTTT. This encodes CASSQDRAHSYNSPLHF. The whole variable domain, filled in from reference TRBV7-7 and TRBJ1-6, reads GAGVSQSPRYKVTKRGQDVTLRCDPISSHATLYWYQQALGQGPEFLTYFNYEAQPDKSGLPSDRFSAERPEGSISTLTIQRTEQRDSAMYRCASSQDRAHSYNSPLHFGNGTRLTVT.

The table lists this clonotype with many counts. The J gene is TRBJ1-5, the V gene TRBV29-1, with 9 bases identical to TRBD1. V gave up 5 bases and J gave up 3 bases; unmatched junction bases: 5. CDR3 size: 14 residues. CDR1 SQVTM and CDR2 ANQGSEA come from the germline V gene. CDR3 protein: CSVKGDRDNQPQHF. The CDR3 bases are TGCAGCGTTAAAGGGGACAGGGACAATCAGCCCCAGCATTTT.

This clonotype has at least ten counts. J is TRBJ2-7 and V is TRBV11-2; D gene uncertain. V lost 3 bases, J lost 4 bases, and 1 base lay in between. Germline V gene sequence: CDR1 SGHAT, CDR2 FQNNGV. The CDR3 sequence is 10 residues long. The CDR3 sequence: CASSLYEQYF. DNA of the CDR3: TGTGCCAGCAGCTTGTACGAGCAGTACTTC.

This clonotype was seen repeatedly, ten times or more. The J gene is TRBJ2-7, the V gene TRBV2; maybe TRBD2 (5 bases). The V end was cut by 1 base, the J end by 5 bases, with 9 bases between. Germline assignment: CDR1 SNHLY and CDR2 FYNNEI. The CDR3 runs 13 residues. The CDR3 sequence is CASSEDTGDEQYF. The CDR3 DNA follows: TGTGCCAGCAGTGAAGACACCGGGGACGAGCAGTACTTC.

This chain links TRBV3-1 with TRBJ1-3; D not resolved. This CDR3 contains 16 residues. The germline gives CDR1 LGHDT, CDR2 YNNKEL (reference sequence). The V and J ends lost 3 bases and 0 bases respectively, with 12 bases between them. CDR3 in amino acids: CASSHSEESSGNTIYF. The CDR3 bases are TGTGCCAGCAGCCACTCAGAGGAGAGCTCTGGAAACACCATATATTTT.

The genes are TRBV15 and TRBJ1-6, with TRBD1 as a possible D gene (6 bases). From germline, CDR1 is LNHNV and CDR2 YYDKDF (reference sequence). The CDR3 spans 12 residues. The V gene lost 5 bases and the J gene lost 9 bases, with 8 bases spanning the gap. The CDR3 protein is CATSWDISPLHF. In nucleotides, the CDR3 is TGTGCCACCAGCTGGGACATTTCACCCCTCCACTTT.

CDR3 in amino acids: CAIYSVLGYTF. In DNA form, the CDR3 reads TGTGCAATCTACAGTGTCTTGGGCTACACCTTC. The chain employs TRBV7-2 and TRBJ1-2; D is uncertain. Germline loops: CDR1 SGHTA, CDR2 FQGNSA. This CDR3 spans 11 amino acids.

J is TRBJ2-7 and V is TRBV5-1; tentative D call: TRBD1 (5 bases). The germline CDR1 and CDR2 sequences are SGHRS and YFSETQ. The V end was cut by 2 bases, the J end by 2 bases, with 11 bases between. There are 14 residues in the CDR3. The CDR3 coding sequence is TGCGCCAGCAGCTTCATGGGGCGGCCCTACGAGCAGTACTTC. Amino acid sequence: CASSFMGRPYEQYF. Based on the CDR3 plus reference TRBV5-1 and TRBJ2-7, the full variable domain is KAGVTQTPRYLIKTRGQQVTLSCSPISGHRSVSWYQQTPGQGLQFLFEYFSETQRNKGNFPGRFSGRQFSNSRSEMNVSTLELGDSALYLCASSFMGRPYEQYFGPGTRLTVT.